This TCR beta chain originates from a study of regulatory T cells in long-lasting Graves disease (dated by TCRdb to about 2021). Study-wide context: In the newly diagnosed Graves' disease group, patients had been taking antithyroid drugs for less than 3 months. Persistent Graves' disease patients were compared with newly diagnosed Graves' disease patients by peripheral blood TCR sequencing and RNA sequencing. The study was registered as a clinical trial and conducted in China. A total of roughly 35 samples underwent TCR sequencing: about 13 from persistent and roughly 20 from newly diagnosed Graves' disease patients. General findings and caveats noted by the study authors: Persistent disease showed preferential use of TRBV28, TRBJ1-2 and TRBJ2-5, whereas newly diagnosed disease favored TRBV20-1 and TRBJ2-1. Persistent patients shared more public clonotypes among themselves (2,741) than newly diagnosed patients did (approximately 900). Sequencing and analysis were limited to the TCR beta chain. Lower TCR Shannon entropy and fewer highly expanded clones were observed in persistent Graves' disease patients than in newly diagnosed patients, which suggested clonal expansion. The study examined only peripheral blood because the primary lesion, thyroid tissue, could not be accessed. The authors acknowledged the small sample size as a limitation that may reduce accuracy.

There are many counts of this clonotype. The target of this receptor is not known. Base qualities were left out, and no much larger clone turns up one base away. According to the study, the label for this sample's time point signals: newly diagnosed GD, antithyroid drugs for less than 3 months. For both TCR sequencing and RNA sequencing, RNA was extracted from PBMCs in TRIzol. Graves' disease was diagnosed according to American Thyroid Association guidelines. Patients were recruited from an endocrinology department in Xi'an, China. Each patient gave approximately 10 milliliters of peripheral blood, collected in an EDTA anticoagulant tube. PBMCs were isolated by Ficoll Paque Plus density gradient separation without further T cell sorting. An Agilent 2100 Bioanalyzer and agarose gel were used to check RNA quality, while a NanoDrop 2000 measured RNA concentration. The CDR3, from cysteine to phenylalanine, totals 14 residues. CDR3 DNA only is kept here, 42 bases in frame from base 1. The germline V gene sets CDR1 to MNHEY and CDR2 to SVGAGI. Between the V and J ends, shortened by 4 bases and 9 bases respectively, the junction contains 16 bases.

Libraries were constructed by multiplex PCR. Sequencing was carried out with an Illumina HiSeq 4000. TCR beta libraries were built with iRepertoire HTBI primers and Arm-PCR amplification of CDR3 regions. PCR products were gel purified before sequencing. Per the authors' processing: Gene usage analysis of CDR3 amino acid clonotypes relied on the 60 or so TRBV and 14 TRBJ segments identified across samples. Filtered high-quality paired reads were merged into contigs using COPE and FqMerger. Contigs were aligned with BLAST to IMGT TRBV, TRBD and TRBJ reference genes, and CDR3 was defined per IMGT. Any clonotype with a frequency above 0.1% was counted as a highly expanded clone. Repertoire diversity was measured by Shannon entropy, and V-J evenness by the Gini coefficient. Clonotypes shared by more than one individual were considered public. TCRdb took the public reads, trimmed them with fastp at Q25, ran MiXCR for clone calling and kept in-frame beta chains. Each entry is one CDR3 protein sequence, shown with its most common DNA and genes. For this entry, the V and J calls and clone size follow TCRdb and not the study's own pipeline. The sample data list around 420,000 distinct CDR3 sequences, and about 16% of these were observed just once. The ten largest clonotypes hold about 20% of the sample.

The source was peripheral blood mononuclear cells (PBMCs), collected at new diagnosis, from a patient treated with antithyroid drugs. The V and J segments used are TRBV6-5 and TRBJ1-5; 6 matching bases give a weak D call of TRBD1. This TCR was recovered from a female donor with Graves disease. The CDR3 corresponds to CASSSRDNEGPQHF. The nucleotide sequence is given as TGTGCCAGCAGTTCCCGGGACAACGAAGGGCCCCAGCATTTT.